These 11 T cell receptor beta chains originate from one sample sequenced in a study of blood T cell repertoires in COVID-19. Assay: immunoSEQ multiplex PCR; the TCRdb copy retains only in-frame clones and omits some. This repertoire shows 250,000 to 300,000 clones, roughly 91% found once; its top ten account for under 3%. Specimen: PBMCs or T cells enriched from blood (not recorded which). These receptors all stem from a woman aged 40 to 50 with acute COVID-19.

The chain carries TRBV18 and TRBJ1-3; 7 bases align to TRBD1. Germline loops: CDR1 KGHSH, CDR2 LQKENI. V was clipped by 5 bases and J by 0 bases; unmatched bases: 7. The CDR3 loop spans 16 amino acids. CDR3 nucleotide sequence: TGTGCCAGCTCAAGGGACAGTTGGAGCTCTGGAAACACCATATATTTT. Translated, it gives CASSRDSWSSGNTIYF.

The gene calls are TRBV11-1 and TRBJ1-6; 7 bases agree with TRBD1. J gave up 9 bases and V 5 bases, and 10 bases lay outside the gene matches. The germline V gene encodes CDR1 SGHAT and CDR2 FQDESV (reference sequence). This CDR3 has 15 residues. The CDR3 region is CASSAGQSAGSPLHF. CDR3 coding DNA: TGTGCCAGCAGCGCGGGACAGTCTGCGGGTTCACCCCTCCACTTT. Filled out from reference TRBV11-1 and TRBJ1-6, the complete variable domain reads EAEVAQSPRYKITEKSQAVAFWCDPISGHATLYWYRQILGQGPELLVQFQDESVVDDSQLPKDRFSAERLKGVDSTLKIQPAELGDSAMYLCASSAGQSAGSPLHFGNGTRLTVT.

The CDR3 spells CASSLDRDTQYF. The CDR3 DNA sequence: TGTGCCAGCAGCTTAGATCGGGATACGCAGTATTTT. V gene TRBV11-3 combines with J gene TRBJ2-3; D unresolved. The CDR3 is 12 amino acids. The V end lost 0 bases, the J end lost 6 bases, and 4 bases lay between the germline ends. Germline V gene lookup returns CDR1 SGHNT and CDR2 YENEEA.

This clone was seen more than once but under ten times. The rearrangement uses TRBV27 and TRBJ1-5; D perhaps matches TRBD1 (6 bases). V lost 4 bases, J lost 0 bases, and 16 bases lay in between. The CDR3 loop spans 17 amino acids. In germline, CDR1 is MNHEY, CDR2 SMNVEV (reference sequence). The CDR3 loop reads CASSSKQGRYSNQPQHF. The CDR3 DNA follows: TGTGCCAGCAGTTCGAAACAGGGAAGATATAGCAATCAGCCCCAGCATTTT.

This chain links TRBV2 with TRBJ2-2; D is possibly TRBD2 (6 bases). The length of the CDR3 is 14 residues. Trimming stripped 10 bases from V and 4 bases from J, with 16 bases between. CDR1 and CDR2 from the germline V gene are SNHLY and FYNNEI. The DNA of the CDR3 is TGTGCCATCACGAACGGGAGAATCACCGGGGAGCTGTTTTTT. Residues: CAITNGRITGELFF.

The V and J genes are TRBV19 and TRBJ2-5; TRBD1 matches at 8 bases. The trim removed 5 bases at V and 4 bases at J, leaving 3 bases unmatched. Germline V lookup: CDR1 LNHDA, CDR2 SQIVND (reference sequence). There are 13 residues in the CDR3. The CDR3 protein is CASSGQGGETQYF. DNA for the CDR3: TGTGCCAGTAGTGGACAGGGCGGAGAGACCCAGTACTTC.

The chain uses TRBV7-3 and TRBJ2-1, with TRBD2 matching 7 bases. This CDR3 has 15 amino acids. Germline V gene sequence: CDR1 SGHTA, CDR2 FQGTGA. Trimming removed 3 bases from V and 6 bases from J; junction bases left unmatched: 8. The CDR3 is CASSFLAAGGNEQFF. The CDR3 DNA follows: TGTGCCAGCAGCTTTCTAGCGGCCGGGGGCAATGAGCAGTTCTTC.

In DNA, the CDR3 is TGTGCCAGCAGTCCTCAAGAGACCCAGTACTTC. Protein: CASSPQETQYF. The rearrangement links TRBV2 to TRBJ2-5; no clear D gene. Trimming cost V 5 bases and J 2 bases, with 3 bases left between them. CDR3 length: 11 residues. Germline V gene sequence: CDR1 SNHLY, CDR2 FYNNEI.

The V and J genes are TRBV29-1 and TRBJ2-1, with TRBD2 identical over 10 bases. V was clipped by 5 bases and J by 3 bases; unmatched bases: 10. The germline V gene encodes CDR1 SQVTM and CDR2 ANQGSEA. This CDR3 has 16 residues. CDR3 amino acids: CSVIQREGRNYNEQFF. The CDR3 DNA sequence: TGCAGCGTTATACAGCGGGAGGGTCGTAACTACAATGAGCAGTTCTTC.

The chain links TRBV21-1 to TRBJ2-7; the table's D call of TRBD1 was not tested on the DNA. TRBV21-1 counts as a pseudogene. The CDR3 has 13 residues. The CDR3 is CASSDRESYEQYF. The CDR3 DNA reads TGTGCCAGCAGCGACAGGGAAAGCTACGAGCAGTACTTC.

J is TRBJ2-1 and V is TRBV14, with a weak D call TRBD1 (8 bases). CDR3 length: 15 residues. CDR1 and CDR2 from the germline V gene are SGHDN and FVKESK. V lost 5 bases to trimming and J lost 1 base, with 12 bases between them. In DNA form, the CDR3 reads TGTGCCAGCAGCTACAGGGGGGGTTCCTACAATGAGCAGTTCTTC. This encodes CASSYRGGSYNEQFF.